The text below deals with one TCR beta chain. Its specificity is not known. The PCR made use of 60 Vbeta and 13 Jbeta primers. Data came from immunoSEQ multiplex PCR; TCRdb stores just in-frame clones and leaves some out. The sample shows approximately 190,000 clones, more than 65% of them seen only once. The data originate from a study of cytomegalovirus exposure and HLA in healthy donors. V lost 5 bases to trimming and J lost 6 bases; unmatched junction nucleotides: 6. This CDR3 contains 15 residues. Germline-derived CDR1 and CDR2 are SEHNR and FQNEAQ (reference sequence). Whole-study findings and limits: Clonal expansion was found to be greater in HLA-associated TCR beta chains than in equally common others in a later analysis. The productive fraction for most TCR beta V segments was about 90% or about 30% in an earlier analysis.

The rearrangement uses TRBV7-9 and TRBJ1-5; 11 bases map to TRBD1. The TCR was taken from a woman in her twenties or thirties in good health and CMV-seronegative. Sequenced: PBMCs. The CDR3 sequence: CASSTGTGGTQPQHF. DNA of the CDR3: TGTGCCAGCAGCACCGGGACAGGGGGAACTCAGCCCCAGCATTTT.